This TCR beta chain was sequenced during a study of cytomegalovirus exposure and HLA in healthy donors. At the level of the study: Around 180 million T cells yielded under 130 million unique TCR beta sequences in earlier analysis. The study's findings and limits: Rarity marked most TCR sequences, yet some public TCRs occurred in many donors. Researchers reported that a few CMV-associated chains were confirmed in vitro as CMV antigen-specific.

Vbeta (60) and Jbeta (13) primers were used in the PCR. This table comes from immunoSEQ multiplex PCR, and its TCRdb copy is limited to in-frame clones, with some not included. This table has more than 85,000 clones, 75% to 90% appearing once. This clone was seen just once. Its antigen is as yet unknown. In the same sample, other DNA sequences code for this CDR3. The V and J ends lost 0 bases and 1 base respectively, with 9 bases between them. From germline, CDR1 is MGHRA and CDR2 YSYEKL. The CDR3 sequence is 15 residues long. This chain joins TRBV4-1 and TRBJ1-1; D uncertain. The sample was PBMCs. The receptor was isolated from a man aged 25 to 40 in good health and CMV-seropositive. The CDR3 region has the DNA TGCGCCAGCAGCCAAGATCGTGGCGGGAACACTGAAGCTTTCTTT. It encodes CASSQDRGGNTEAFF.